This T cell receptor (beta chain) appears in the sequencing data of a study of blood T cell repertoires in COVID-19. Study details: From the United States, Italy and Spain came samples of acute and convalescent COVID-19. Sources were T cells, B-cell-depleted T cells, or PBMCs; the material itself was cDNA or gDNA.

Authors' processing steps: Using reference gene primer amplification, nucleated cell counts were estimated. Generated by immunoSEQ multiplex PCR, the TCRdb table keeps only in-frame clones and is missing some. From that table come the V and J calls and clone size; the DNA was used to work out D and trimming. The top ten clones hold about 3.2% of a sample with about 140,000 clones, 85% of them seen once. V lost 3 bases and J lost 1, with 10 bases in between. The germline gives CDR1 SGHTA, CDR2 FQGNSA. The CDR3 is made up of 15 amino acids. The specimen sequenced was peripheral blood. This chain uses TRBV7-2 with TRBJ1-3, with D possibly TRBD1 on 6 matching bases. This receptor was identified in a man aged 45-65 years with acute or convalescent COVID-19. In DNA form, the CDR3 reads TGTGCCAGCAGCTTCCCGACAGGATCTGGAAACACCATATATTTT. Its protein is CASSFPTGSGNTIYF.